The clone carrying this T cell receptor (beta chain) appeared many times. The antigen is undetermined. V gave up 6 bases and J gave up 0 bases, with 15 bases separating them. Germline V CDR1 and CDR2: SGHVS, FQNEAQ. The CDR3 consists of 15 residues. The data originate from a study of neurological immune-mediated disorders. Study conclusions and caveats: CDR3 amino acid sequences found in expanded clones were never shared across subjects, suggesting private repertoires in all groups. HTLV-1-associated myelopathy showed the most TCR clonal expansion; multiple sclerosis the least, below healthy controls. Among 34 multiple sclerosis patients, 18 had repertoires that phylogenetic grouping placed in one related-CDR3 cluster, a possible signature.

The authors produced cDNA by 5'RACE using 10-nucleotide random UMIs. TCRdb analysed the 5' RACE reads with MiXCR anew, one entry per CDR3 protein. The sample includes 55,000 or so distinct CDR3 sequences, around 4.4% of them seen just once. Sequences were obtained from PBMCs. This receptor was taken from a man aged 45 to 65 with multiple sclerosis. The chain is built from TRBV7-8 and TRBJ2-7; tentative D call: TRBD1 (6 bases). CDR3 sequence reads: CASRYSGTSSYEQYF. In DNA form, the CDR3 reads TGTGCCAGCAGATATTCCGGGACAAGCTCCTACGAGCAGTACTTC. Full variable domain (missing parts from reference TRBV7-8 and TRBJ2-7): GAGVSQSPRYKVAKRGQDVALRCDPISGHVSLFWYQQALGQGPEFLTYFQNEAQLDKSGLPSDRFFAERPEGSVSTLKIQRTQQEDSAVYLCASRYSGTSSYEQYFGPGTRLTVT.